This passage covers 21 T cell receptor beta chains from one sample sequenced in a study of beta chain features in type 1 diabetes. Study-level findings and limits: Across all four CD4+ subsets, people with type 1 diabetes showed modestly shorter TCRB CDR3s.

No antigen has been assigned to these receptors. Expressed TCRB transcripts were sequenced because the isolated RNA had all been reverse transcribed beforehand. Method: immunoSEQ multiplex PCR; TCRdb's copy keeps in-frame clones and lacks some. Of about 160,000 clones in the sample, around 8.3% were seen once. The specimen was central memory CD4+ T cells from blood. Receptors were obtained from a woman between 18 and 30 years old with type 1 diabetes.

The genes are TRBV7-8 and TRBJ1-1; the D is unclear. The CDR3 is 14 residues long. Germline lookup yields CDR1 SGHVS and CDR2 FQNEAQ. Trimming cost V 4 bases and J 3 bases, with 12 bases left between them. CDR3 in DNA: TGTGCCAGCAGCTACAGACGGGAGCACACTGAAGCTTTCTTT. Its protein is CASSYRREHTEAFF.

The chain couples TRBV5-4 to TRBJ2-2, with TRBD1 as a possible D gene (6 bases). Germline V gene lookup returns CDR1 SGHNT and CDR2 YYREEE (reference sequence). V shed 4 bases and J shed 4 bases, with 14 bases lying between them. This CDR3 has 15 residues. DNA of the CDR3: TGTGCCAGCAGCCCCCTCAAGGGGGTCACCGGGGAGCTGTTTTTT. Protein sequence: CASSPLKGVTGELFF.

This clone was counted only a few times. This chain joins TRBV18 and TRBJ1-2; perhaps TRBD1 as D (5 bases). Per germline, CDR1 KGHSH and CDR2 LQKENI. The CDR3 runs to 14 residues. Trimming pared 3 bases from V and 6 bases from J, leaving 14 bases between. The CDR3 loop reads CASSPQGVSDGYTF. The CDR3 region has the DNA TGTGCCAGCTCACCGCAGGGTGTTTCGGATGGCTACACCTTC.

This clone occurred a few times. The rearrangement uses TRBV6-1 and TRBJ1-2; D may be TRBD1 (6 bases). Between the trimmed V and J ends, which lost 0 bases and 7 bases, there was a span of 12 bases. The germline CDR1 and CDR2 sequences are MNHNS and SASEGT. CDR3 length: 14 residues. CDR3 residues: CASSEAWTASGYTF. CDR3 DNA sequence: TGTGCCAGCAGTGAAGCCTGGACAGCTAGTGGCTACACCTTC.

The genes are TRBV19 and TRBJ2-1, with D perhaps matching TRBD2 (5 bases). Germline V gene lookup returns CDR1 LNHDA and CDR2 SQIVND (reference sequence). Between the trimmed V and J ends, which lost 4 bases and 6 bases, there was a span of 7 bases. This CDR3 is 12 amino acids long. Here the CDR3 DNA reads TGTGCCAGTAGTACCCGGGGCAATGAGCAGTTCTTC. It codes for CASSTRGNEQFF.

J is TRBJ1-3 and V is TRBV18; D may be TRBD1 (5 bases). Germline V gene data show CDR1 as KGHSH and CDR2 as LQKENI. Deletions cut 4 bases from V and 4 bases from J, with 8 bases between. This CDR3 is 13 amino acids long. The CDR3 DNA is TGTGCCAGCTCACGCGGGGCCGGAAACACCATATATTTT. As protein: CASSRGAGNTIYF. The entire variable domain, with the rest obtained from reference TRBV18 and TRBJ1-3, is as follows: NAGVMQNPRHLVRRRGQEARLRCSPMKGHSHVYWYRQLPEEGLKFMVYLQKENIIDESGMPKERFSAEFPKEGPSILRIQQVVRGDSAAYFCASSRGAGNTIYFGEGSWLTVV.

This chain joins TRBV29-1 and TRBJ1-1; 7 bases agree with TRBD1. Per the germline V gene, CDR1 is SQVTM and CDR2 is ANQGSEA. V trimming: 2 bases; J trimming: 11 bases; junction bases outside the gene matches: 14. This CDR3 spans 14 amino acids. The CDR3 coding sequence is TGCAGCGTTGAAAACCCGACAGGGAGTGTCCTGGCTTTCTTT. Translated, it gives CSVENPTGSVLAFF.

Remarks on this clone: Additional DNA sequences in this sample encode the identical CDR3. The chain joins TRBV10-3 to TRBJ2-5; D is unresolved. Trimming removed 2 bases from V and 5 bases from J, with 3 bases in between. This CDR3 spans 11 amino acids. In germline, CDR1 is ENHRY, CDR2 SYGVKD. The CDR3, as DNA: TGTGCCATCAGTGAGCAGGAGACCCAGTACTTC. Translated, it gives CAISEQETQYF.

The gene calls are TRBV5-4 and TRBJ1-1; D unresolved. The CDR3 is 15 amino acids. The ends were cut back, 5 bases at V and 5 bases at J, with 19 bases in the middle. Germline V gives CDR1 SGHNT, CDR2 YYREEE (reference sequence). The CDR3 here is CASSPPGSRSTEAFF. Here the CDR3 DNA reads TGTGCCAGCAGTCCCCCGGGGTCGCGATCAACTGAAGCTTTCTTT.

This clone was recorded a few times. The chain carries TRBV5-6 and TRBJ1-4; the D gene is possibly TRBD1 (5 bases). Germline assignment: CDR1 SGHDT and CDR2 YYEEEE. Trimming cost V 5 bases and J 4 bases, with 9 bases left between them. CDR3 length equals 13 residues. The CDR3: CASSSGGNEKLFF. CDR3 nucleotide sequence: TGTGCCAGCAGTTCCGGGGGTAATGAAAAACTGTTTTTT.

The chain is built from TRBV4-3 and TRBJ2-2; 7 bases align to TRBD1. With V trimmed by 0 bases and J by 5 bases, 3 bases remained unmatched. Germline V CDR1 and CDR2: LGHNA, YSLEER. This CDR3 has 15 amino acids. This CDR3 is CASSQEDRLTGELFF. The CDR3 region has the DNA TGCGCCAGCAGCCAAGAGGACAGGTTGACCGGGGAGCTGTTTTTT.

This chain uses TRBV18 with TRBJ2-1; the D gene is possibly TRBD1 (6 bases). This CDR3 spans 14 amino acids. Trimming removed 0 bases at V and 5 bases at J, with 8 bases between. The germline V gene has CDR1 KGHSH and CDR2 LQKENI. Here the CDR3 reads CASSPPGADNEQFF. The CDR3 DNA reads as TGTGCCAGCTCACCACCGGGGGCAGACAATGAGCAGTTCTTC.

This clone was detected a few times. This chain joins TRBV28 and TRBJ1-1, with 7 bases that match TRBD1. The germline V gene encodes CDR1 MDHEN and CDR2 SYDVKM. J was trimmed by 7 bases and V by 6 bases; bases with no gene match: 5. The CDR3 is 12 residues long. The chain's CDR3 is CASSIQGIEAFF. The CDR3 bases are TGTGCCAGCAGCATACAGGGGATTGAAGCTTTCTTT.

This clone was counted many times. The rearrangement joins TRBV30 to TRBJ2-1; tentatively, D is TRBD2 (6 bases). V lost 0 bases and J lost 6, with 9 bases in between. The V gene's germline CDR1 is GTSNPN and CDR2 SVGIG (reference sequence). This CDR3 comprises 13 residues. The CDR3 region is CAWSVLALNEQFF. The CDR3 nucleotides read TGTGCCTGGAGTGTACTAGCTCTCAATGAGCAGTTCTTC.

The gene calls are TRBV29-1 and TRBJ2-1; weak D call: TRBD1 (6 bases). The length of the CDR3 is 12 residues. Trimming left V 6 bases short and J 3 bases short, with 9 bases between. Germline loops: CDR1 SQVTM, CDR2 ANQGSEA. The CDR3 here is CSVGAVYNEQFF. The CDR3 DNA reads as TGCAGCGTGGGGGCGGTCTACAATGAGCAGTTCTTC.

The chain uses TRBV9 and TRBJ2-7; a weak D match, TRBD1 (5 bases). Per the germline V gene, CDR1 is SGDLS and CDR2 is YYNGEE. This CDR3 is 16 amino acids long. Trimming stripped 4 bases from V and 3 bases from J, with 20 bases between. Written as DNA, the CDR3 is TGTGCCAGCAGCCCCGGCCGACAGTCGCAAGACTACGAGCAGTACTTC. Translating gives CASSPGRQSQDYEQYF.

The chain is built from TRBV4-3 and TRBJ2-7; 9 nucleotides match TRBD1. The V gene's germline CDR1 is LGHNA and CDR2 YSLEER. Trimming took 1 base from V and 7 from J; bases not matched to a gene: 11. This CDR3 region has 16 residues. The CDR3 nucleotides are TGCGCCAGCAGCCAAGTTGTAGGGGGACAGGGTAGAGAGCAGTACTTC. Protein: CASSQVVGGQGREQYF.

J is TRBJ2-5 and V is TRBV2; 11 bases line up with TRBD2. V lost 7 bases to trimming and J lost 1 base; unmatched junction nucleotides: 5. Germline assignment: CDR1 SNHLY and CDR2 FYNNEI. The CDR3 loop spans 15 amino acids. In nucleotides, the CDR3 is TGTGCCAGCACTCGACTAGCGGGGCCCCAAGAGACCCAGTACTTC. This encodes CASTRLAGPQETQYF.

In this sample, this clone turned up a few times. CDR3 in amino acids: CASSLGEAREQYF. The DNA of the CDR3 is TGTGCCAGCAGCTTGGGGGAGGCGCGCGAGCAGTACTTC. The J gene is TRBJ2-7, the V gene TRBV7-2, with D perhaps matching TRBD2 (6 bases). Germline loops: CDR1 SGHTA, CDR2 FQGNSA. This CDR3 has 13 residues. Trimming shortened V by 3 bases and J by 6 bases, and 12 bases separated the two germline ends.

CDR3 sequence reads: CASSFLAGVKDTQYF. Written as DNA, the CDR3 is TGTGCCAGCAGCTTCCTAGCGGGAGTTAAAGATACGCAGTATTTT. V gene TRBV5-5 combines with J gene TRBJ2-3; 10 nucleotides line up with TRBD2. Germline CDR1 and CDR2: SGHKS and YYEKEE (reference sequence). V was pared by 2 bases and J by 5 bases, with 5 bases of the junction left unmatched. This CDR3 spans 15 amino acids.

V and J are TRBV4-1 and TRBJ2-7; D not resolved. The CDR3 extends over 13 amino acids. Between the trimmed V and J ends, which lost 2 bases and 3 bases, there was a span of 8 bases. The germline gives CDR1 MGHRA, CDR2 YSYEKL. Written as DNA, the CDR3 is TGCGCCAGCAGCCAATCAGGTTACTACGAGCAGTACTTC. Translated, it gives CASSQSGYYEQYF.